The 32 T cell receptor beta chains given below trace back to one sample, sequenced in a study of T cell repertoires in ileal Crohn's disease. Repertoires were generated with immunoSEQ multiplex PCR, while TCRdb's copy carries only in-frame clones and drops some. The data show about 11,000 clones, about four fifths seen once. Time point defined: neoterminal ileum biopsy at postoperative endoscopy, about 6 months after surgery. The sequenced material came from ileal tissue. The receptors were sampled from an adult with Crohn's disease.

The table lists this clone with a count of one. The gene calls are TRBV2 and TRBJ1-2; 9 bases fit TRBD1. Germline lookup yields CDR1 SNHLY and CDR2 FYNNEI. The CDR3 extends over 13 amino acids. Losses at the gene ends were 6 bases for V and 8 bases for J; bases not matched to a gene: 7. As DNA, the CDR3 is TGTGCCAGCAGCGTAACAGGGGGCTTAGGCTACACCTTC. It translates to CASSVTGGLGYTF.

The chain is built from TRBV28 and TRBJ2-5, with 10 bases aligning to TRBD1. The trim removed 5 bases at V and 3 bases at J, leaving 3 bases unmatched. CDR3 length: 14 residues. From germline, CDR1 is MDHEN and CDR2 SYDVKM. This CDR3 reads CASSPTGGEETQYF. The CDR3 DNA follows: TGTGCCAGCAGTCCGACAGGGGGCGAAGAGACCCAGTACTTC. The full variable domain, rest sourced from reference TRBV28 and TRBJ2-5, is DVKVTQSSRYLVKRTGEKVFLECVQDMDHENMFWYRQDPGLGLRLIYFSYDVKMKEKGDIPEGYSVSREKKERFSLILESASTNQTSMYLCASSPTGGEETQYFGPGTRLLVL.

The chain employs TRBV9 and TRBJ1-1; 11 bases map to TRBD1. The CDR3 covers 15 residues. The junction had 6 bases not matched to a gene; V was cut back by 4 bases and J by 4 bases. Germline-derived CDR1 and CDR2 are SGDLS and YYNGEE. CDR3 bases: TGTGCCAGCAGCTTAAGGGACAGGGGGGGCACTGAAGCTTTCTTT. This gives the protein CASSLRDRGGTEAFF.

This rearrangement joins TRBV5-1 to TRBJ2-3; a weak D match, TRBD1 (5 bases). The CDR3 is 17 residues long. Germline V CDR1 and CDR2: SGHRS, YFSETQ. Trimming took off 2 bases at V and 3 bases at J, with 19 bases between the two ends. CDR3 bases: TGCGCCAGCAGCTTCAACATGGGGCGATTGGTAACAGATACGCAGTATTTT. Protein sequence: CASSFNMGRLVTDTQYF.

The chain uses TRBV9 and TRBJ2-2; the D is unclear. The CDR3 is made up of 13 amino acids. The V and J ends lost 4 bases and 3 bases respectively, with 7 bases between them. The germline gives CDR1 SGDLS, CDR2 YYNGEE. The CDR3 sequence: CASSRVDTGELFF. DNA for the CDR3: TGTGCCAGCAGCCGCGTAGACACCGGGGAGCTGTTTTTT.

This clone appeared a few times. The rearrangement links TRBV9 to TRBJ2-7; 15 bases agree with TRBD2. V lost 4 bases and J lost 6; bases outside the gene matches: 29. This CDR3 spans 23 amino acids. The germline V gene has CDR1 SGDLS and CDR2 YYNGEE. The CDR3 sequence is CASSPNDRVGSGRTSGGEGEQYF. CDR3 nucleotides: TGTGCCAGCAGCCCGAATGACAGGGTTGGCTCGGGTAGGACTAGCGGGGGGGAGGGCGAGCAGTACTTC.

This chain links TRBV19 with TRBJ1-1; perhaps TRBD1 as D (5 bases). CDR1 is LNHDA and CDR2 is SQIVND in the germline V gene (reference sequence). The CDR3 is 15 residues long. Trimming removed 4 bases at V and 1 base at J, with 13 bases between. CDR3 region: CASSKARQGNTEAFF. The CDR3 bases are TGTGCCAGTAGTAAGGCGAGGCAGGGGAACACTGAAGCTTTCTTT.

The gene calls are TRBV10-3 and TRBJ2-1, with TRBD2 matching over 13 bases. The CDR3 covers 15 residues. V was pared by 5 bases and J by 4 bases, with 2 bases of the junction left unmatched. Germline-derived CDR1 and CDR2 are ENHRY and SYGVKD. CDR3 DNA sequence: TGTGCCATCAGTAAGACTAGCGGGGGGTACAATGAGCAGTTCTTC. This codes for CAISKTSGGYNEQFF.

V usage is TRBV4-2 and J usage is TRBJ1-2, with D perhaps matching TRBD1 (6 bases). CDR1 and CDR2 (germline): LGHNA, YNFKEQ. The CDR3 contains 15 residues. V lost 0 bases and J 6 bases, leaving 14 bases between the germline ends. The CDR3 is CASSQESRGWDGYTF. As DNA, the CDR3 is TGTGCCAGCAGCCAAGAGAGCAGGGGCTGGGATGGCTACACCTTC.

The J gene is TRBJ2-1, the V gene TRBV18; no clear D gene. The CDR3 contains 11 residues. V was clipped by 4 bases and J by 10 bases, with 8 bases between them. From germline, CDR1 is KGHSH and CDR2 LQKENI. The CDR3 DNA reads as TGTGCCAGCTCACGGGCGAGAGAGCAGTTCTTC. Translation gives CASSRAREQFF. Full variable domain (remainder filled in from reference TRBV18 and TRBJ2-1): NAGVMQNPRHLVRRRGQEARLRCSPMKGHSHVYWYRQLPEEGLKFMVYLQKENIIDESGMPKERFSAEFPKEGPSILRIQQVVRGDSAAYFCASSRAREQFFGPGTRLTVL.

There are a few counts of this clone. DNA of the CDR3: TGTGCCAGCAGTGCCTTATACAATGAGCAGTTCTTC. Its protein product is CASSALYNEQFF. This chain links TRBV6-1 with TRBJ2-1; unclear D gene. CDR1 and CDR2 (germline): MNHNS, SASEGT. V was clipped by 4 bases and J by 4 bases, with 5 bases between them. CDR3 length: 12 residues.

The chain has TRBV18 and TRBJ2-7; 8 nucleotides align to TRBD1. The CDR3 totals 15 residues. V shed 4 bases, J shed 4 bases, and the junction held 9 bases outside the gene matches. The V gene's germline CDR1 is KGHSH and CDR2 LQKENI. The CDR3 DNA reads as TGTGCCAGCTCACTCGGACAGGGAGTATCGTACGAGCAGTACTTC. This codes for CASSLGQGVSYEQYF.

This chain connects TRBV19 to TRBJ1-2; 9 nucleotides align to TRBD1. After removal of 5 bases from V and 4 bases from J, the junction contained 8 bases not matched to a gene. The CDR3 runs to 15 residues. Looked up from germline, CDR1 is LNHDA and CDR2 is SQIVND (reference sequence). CDR3 sequence reads: CASSLSGTGSYGYTF. The CDR3 DNA sequence: TGTGCCAGTAGTCTCTCCGGGACAGGGAGCTATGGCTACACCTTC.

This clone was detected only a few times. CDR3 coding DNA: TGTGCCATTCAGGGCACGAACACTGAAGCTTTCTTT. It is translated as CAIQGTNTEAFF. The chain is built from TRBV10-3 and TRBJ1-1; TRBD1 is a possible D gene (5 bases). The CDR3 extends over 12 amino acids. Trimming cost V 9 bases and J 1 base, with 9 bases left between them. CDR1 and CDR2 from the germline V gene are ENHRY and SYGVKD.

This chain joins TRBV7-8 and TRBJ1-4; D is perhaps TRBD1 (5 bases). CDR3 length: 11 amino acids. The germline V gene encodes CDR1 SGHVS and CDR2 FQNEAQ. V was shortened by 6 bases and J by 8 bases, with 7 bases between the two germline ends. CDR3 coding DNA: TGTGCCAGCAGGGAGGGGGAAAAACTGTTTTTT. It translates to CASREGEKLFF.

The chain recombines TRBV5-1 with TRBJ1-2; 7 bases line up with TRBD1. J was trimmed by 5 bases and V by 5 bases; bases with no gene match: 15. The CDR3 covers 16 residues. Germline CDR1 is SGHRS and CDR2 is YFSETQ. This CDR3 reads CASRAGPKDRVYGYTF. The CDR3 DNA sequence: TGCGCCAGCAGGGCTGGACCGAAAGACAGGGTTTATGGCTACACCTTC.

The chain uses TRBV10-3 and TRBJ2-1, with a weak D call TRBD2 (6 bases). In germline, CDR1 is ENHRY, CDR2 SYGVKD. This CDR3 contains 14 residues. V dropped 10 bases and J dropped 8 bases, with 21 bases sitting between them. The CDR3 reads CATRGTHGGDEQFF. CDR3 nucleotide sequence: TGTGCCACCCGTGGGACTCATGGAGGGGATGAGCAGTTCTTC.

The chain is built from TRBV12-5 and TRBJ2-5; D might be TRBD2 (5 bases). CDR1 LGHNT and CDR2 FRNRAP come from the germline V gene. Trimming removed 1 base from V and 11 bases from J, with 8 bases in between. This CDR3 has 11 residues. This CDR3 reads CASGLARTQYF. CDR3 bases: TGTGCTAGTGGTTTGGCTAGGACTCAGTACTTC. Complete variable domain (other parts from reference TRBV12-5 and TRBJ2-5): DARVTQTPRHKVTEMGQEVTMRCQPILGHNTVFWYRQTMMQGLELLAYFRNRAPLDDSGMPKDRFSAEMPDATLATLKIQPSEPRDSAVYFCASGLARTQYFGPGTRLLVL.

The rearrangement joins TRBV28 to TRBJ2-5; TRBD2 matches 8 bases. Germline CDR1 is MDHEN and CDR2 is SYDVKM. V lost 8 bases, J lost 5 bases, and 10 bases stayed unmatched. CDR3 length: 14 residues. The CDR3 DNA reads TGTGCCAGCTCCCCAGGCGGGGGGCGGGAGACCCAGTACTTC. Its translation is CASSPGGGRETQYF.

This clone is labeled medium-sized. The genes are TRBV11-2 and TRBJ2-7, with 7 bases lining up with TRBD1. V dropped 4 bases and J dropped 3; count of bases not matched to a gene: 3. The CDR3 is 13 amino acids. Germline lookup yields CDR1 SGHAT and CDR2 FQNNGV. The CDR3 sequence: CASSSGQLYEQYF. Here the CDR3 DNA reads TGTGCCAGCAGCTCGGGACAGCTCTACGAGCAGTACTTC.

V and J are TRBV6-1 and TRBJ2-3; TRBD2 matches 9 bases. Germline V gene data show CDR1 as MNHNS and CDR2 as SASEGT. V dropped 1 base and J dropped 5; count of bases not matched to a gene: 7. This CDR3 spans 16 amino acids. CDR3 sequence reads: CASSEGGGGAVDTQYF. In DNA, the CDR3 is TGTGCCAGCAGTGAAGGTGGCGGGGGGGCCGTAGATACGCAGTATTTT.

The genes are TRBV6-5 and TRBJ1-6, with 10 bases lining up with TRBD1. Germline CDR1 and CDR2: MNHEY and SVGAGI. The CDR3 totals 14 residues. Trimming at V came to 8 bases and at J to 10 bases, leaving 8 bases not matched to a gene. The CDR3 DNA is TGTGCCAGCCGTATGGGACAGGGGAGATCACCCCTCCACTTT. This sequence encodes CASRMGQGRSPLHF.

This chain connects TRBV9 to TRBJ2-2; 8 bases align to TRBD1. CDR1 SGDLS and CDR2 YYNGEE come from the germline V gene. The CDR3 has 17 amino acids. The V gene end was trimmed by 0 bases and the J gene end by 5 bases; junction bases not matched to a gene: 9. The CDR3 bases are TGTGCCAGCAGCGTAGGGGGGGCAGGGGGCGCGACCGGGGAGCTGTTTTTT. It yields the protein CASSVGGAGGATGELFF.

V and J are TRBV6-5 and TRBJ1-5, with D hard to call. Germline CDR1 is MNHEY and CDR2 is SVGAGI. The CDR3 has 12 amino acids. Trimming removed 6 bases at V and 4 bases at J, with 7 bases between. CDR3 sequence reads: CASSEQNQPQHF. DNA for the CDR3: TGTGCCAGCAGCGAACAGAATCAGCCCCAGCATTTT.

In DNA, the CDR3 is TGCGCCAGCTCAAGGGGTGCAACTAATGAAAAACTGTTTTTT. Protein product: CASSRGATNEKLFF. This rearrangement joins TRBV5-1 to TRBJ1-4, with TRBD1 as a possible D gene (5 bases). CDR1 is SGHRS and CDR2 is YFSETQ in the germline V gene. V lost 7 bases and J 0 bases, leaving 10 bases between the germline ends. The CDR3 loop spans 14 amino acids. The complete variable domain, with remaining parts taken from reference TRBV5-1 and TRBJ1-4, reads KAGVTQTPRYLIKTRGQQVTLSCSPISGHRSVSWYQQTPGQGLQFLFEYFSETQRNKGNFPGRFSGRQFSNSRSEMNVSTLELGDSALYLCASSRGATNEKLFFGSGTQLSVL.

On this clone itself: This sample includes further DNA sequences coding for the same CDR3. This rearrangement joins TRBV19 to TRBJ2-3; the match to TRBD1 covers 10 bases. The CDR3 is 16 residues long. The J segment lost 1 base and the V segment lost 3 bases, leaving 4 bases of the junction unmatched. CDR1 LNHDA and CDR2 SQIVND come from the germline V gene (reference sequence). As DNA, the CDR3 is TGTGCCAGTAGTATTACCGGGACAGGGGGCACAGATACGCAGTATTTT. Protein: CASSITGTGGTDTQYF.

The rearrangement uses TRBV18 and TRBJ1-1, with a weak D call TRBD1 (6 bases). Between the trimmed V and J ends, which lost 6 bases and 10 bases, there was a span of 27 bases. Germline V gene sequence: CDR1 KGHSH, CDR2 LQKENI. This CDR3 spans 16 amino acids. In nucleotides, the CDR3 is TGTGCCAGCTCCCTCACCAGTGACAGGCAATCCGCGCGAGCTTTCTTT. As protein: CASSLTSDRQSARAFF.

The rearrangement joins TRBV2 to TRBJ1-2, with unresolved D. CDR1 is SNHLY and CDR2 is FYNNEI in the germline V gene. There are 14 residues in the CDR3. V was trimmed by 7 bases and J by 5 bases, leaving 17 bases between them. The CDR3 here is CASTILASGYGYTF. In DNA form, the CDR3 reads TGTGCCAGCACCATCCTAGCCTCGGGGTATGGCTACACCTTC.

The rearrangement links TRBV11-2 to TRBJ1-6; D not certain. Germline V gene data show CDR1 as SGHAT and CDR2 as FQNNGV. The CDR3 runs to 14 residues. V was trimmed by 5 bases and J by 0 bases, leaving 5 bases between them. For the CDR3, the DNA is TGTGCCAGCAGCCTGTCCTCCTATAATTCACCCCTCCACTTT. This translates into CASSLSSYNSPLHF.

The chain recombines TRBV19 with TRBJ2-1; 7 nucleotides line up with TRBD2. V was pared by 5 bases and J by 7 bases, with 11 bases of the junction left unmatched. Germline V gives CDR1 LNHDA, CDR2 SQIVND (reference sequence). This CDR3 has 15 amino acids. The CDR3 loop reads CASSQGGARGNEQFF. Written as DNA, the CDR3 is TGTGCCAGTAGTCAGGGAGGGGCCCGAGGAAATGAGCAGTTCTTC. Full variable domain (outside the CDR3, taken from reference TRBV19 and TRBJ2-1): DGGITQSPKYLFRKEGQNVTLSCEQNLNHDAMYWYRQDPGQGLRLIYYSQIVNDFQKGDIAEGYSVSREKKESFPLTVTSAQKNPTAFYLCASSQGGARGNEQFFGPGTRLTVL.

The chain carries TRBV25-1 and TRBJ1-1; 7 bases agree with TRBD1. The CDR3 runs to 16 residues. V trimming: 4 bases; J trimming: 0 bases; junction bases outside the gene matches: 8. Looked up from germline, CDR1 is MGHDK and CDR2 is SYGVNS. Here the CDR3 reads CASSGNPGQLNTEAFF. The CDR3 coding sequence is TGTGCCAGCAGTGGGAATCCGGGACAGTTGAACACTGAAGCTTTCTTT. Variable domain in full (rest from reference TRBV25-1 and TRBJ1-1): EADIYQTPRYLVIGTGKKITLECSQTMGHDKMYWYQQDPGMELHLIHYSYGVNSTEKGDLSSESTVSRIRTEHFPLTLESARPSHTSQYLCASSGNPGQLNTEAFFGQGTRLTVV.

The V and J genes are TRBV19 and TRBJ2-7; tentative D call: TRBD2 (6 bases). The CDR3 extends over 12 amino acids. V shed 5 bases and J shed 3 bases, with 8 bases lying between them. Per the germline V gene, CDR1 is LNHDA and CDR2 is SQIVND (reference sequence). The CDR3 is CASSPRGYEQYF. The CDR3 region has the DNA TGTGCCAGTAGTCCGCGGGGCTACGAGCAGTACTTC.